The present entry profiles one TCR beta chain with its context. The antigen remains undetermined. The data were taken from a study of STAT3 mutations in large granular lymphocyte leukemia. About the study: Over half of T-LGLL patients had one or more immunosuppressive regimens.

The study, taken as a whole, reports: All newly emerging clones after therapy were STAT3 wild type. At least one immunodominant TCR beta clonotype appeared in every T-cell large granular lymphocyte leukemia patient. Some patients had dominant TCR clones larger than their STAT3 mutant burden. Sampling intervals varied between patients and samples.

Libraries were prepared by immunoSEQ multiplex PCR; TCRdb keeps only in-frame clonotypes and omits some of them. This table has about 4,600 clones, less than 65% appearing once. Germline V gives CDR1 LNHDA, CDR2 SQIVND (reference sequence). This CDR3 spans 15 amino acids. V shed 6 bases, J shed 2 bases, and the junction held 5 bases outside the gene matches. The chain combines TRBV19 with TRBJ1-5, with 9 nucleotides matching TRBD1. Sequencing used peripheral blood mononuclear cells. This receptor was identified in a man between 60 and 75 years old with T-cell large granular lymphocyte leukemia. Some clones in this sample may be carry-over from other donors' samples. This CDR3 is CASSEGQGGNQPQHF. The CDR3 DNA follows: TGTGCCAGTAGCGAGGGACAGGGCGGCAATCAGCCCCAGCATTTT.